This TCR beta chain derives from a study of cytomegalovirus exposure and HLA in healthy donors. Primers included in the PCR were 60 Vbeta and 13 Jbeta primers. TCRdb's table, derived via immunoSEQ multiplex PCR, lists solely in-frame clones and lacks some. Here the sample spans more than 85,000 clones, over 65% being singletons. The CDR3 contains 12 residues. The V and J ends lost 3 bases and 12 bases, in that order; junction bases with no gene match: 7. Germline V CDR1 and CDR2: SGHAT, FQNNGV. The source of this sequence is a middle-aged man in good health and CMV-seronegative. The chain employs TRBV11-2 and TRBJ1-1; 7 positions agree with TRBD1. Input material: PBMCs. Here the CDR3 reads CASSFTGTVSFF. The CDR3 coding sequence is TGTGCCAGCAGCTTTACCGGGACAGTCTCTTTCTTT.